This is a list of T cell receptor beta chains from one sample in a study of cytomegalovirus exposure and HLA in healthy donors. Assay: immunoSEQ multiplex PCR; the TCRdb copy retains only in-frame clones and omits some. The sample consists of roughly 89,000 clones, under 80% of them appearing once. The sample comprised PBMCs. These receptors all stem from a man aged 25-45 years in good health and CMV-seropositive. CDR3s include the opening cysteine and the closing phenylalanine or tryptophan. D genes are given only for firm matches. Some rows mark clone size as missing; the rest say once, few, many or name a class of expanded clone.

>TRBJ1-6|TRBD1|-|TRBV2|15
CASLDRGRLNSPLHF
TGTGCCAGCCTGGACAGGGGGCGATTGAATTCACCCCTCCACTTT
>TRBJ1-1|TRBD1|-|TRBV27|13
CASSYQGAKEAFF
TGTGCCAGCAGTTATCAGGGGGCGAAGGAAGCTTTCTTT
>TRBJ2-1|-|-|TRBV13|17
CASSSGLSPAGYNEQFF
TGTGCCAGCAGCTCGGGACTTAGCCCTGCCGGATACAATGAGCAGTTCTTC
>TRBJ2-5|-|-|TRBV15|13
CATSRRYEETQYF
TGTGCCACCAGCAGGCGATATGAAGAGACCCAGTACTTC
>TRBJ2-5|TRBD1|-|TRBV6-6|15
CASTTDRVLGETQYF
TGTGCCAGCACCACCGACAGGGTTCTGGGAGAGACCCAGTACTTC
>TRBJ2-7|TRBD1|once|TRBV7-2|15
CASSLTGTGEYGQYF
TGTGCCAGCAGCTTGACCGGGACAGGGGAATACGGGCAGTACTTC
>TRBJ2-6|-|-|TRBV14|16
CASSRRGNREFFVLTF
TGTGCCAGCAGCCGCCGAGGGAACAGGGAATTTTTCGTCCTGACTTTC
>TRBJ2-7|TRBD2|-|TRBV7-2|15
CASSSPGGPNYEQYF
TGTGCCAGCAGCTCGCCGGGAGGCCCTAACTACGAGCAGTACTTC
>TRBJ2-7|-|-|TRBV11-2|13
CASSRTENYEQYF
TGTGCCAGCAGCCGGACAGAGAACTACGAGCAGTACTTC
>TRBJ2-7|TRBD1|-|TRBV19|14
CASSMGTGDYEQYF
TGTGCCAGTAGTATGGGGACAGGTGACTACGAGCAGTACTTC
>TRBJ2-1|TRBD2|-|TRBV5-4|17
CASSFKRLAGGHGEQFF
TGTGCCAGCAGCTTCAAGCGACTAGCGGGGGGGCATGGTGAGCAGTTCTTC
>TRBJ2-6|TRBD1|-|TRBV28|18
CASSYETGKSSGANVLTF
TGTGCCAGCAGTTACGAGACAGGGAAAAGCTCTGGGGCCAACGTCCTGACTTTC
>TRBJ2-3|-|-|TRBV10-3|13
CAISESMVDLSYF
TGTGCCATCAGTGAGTCGATGGTGGACTTGTCGTATTTT
>TRBJ2-7|TRBD1|-|TRBV28|15
CASGKGQGFTYEQYF
TGTGCCAGCGGGAAGGGACAGGGCTTTACCTACGAGCAGTACTTC
>TRBJ2-7|TRBD1|-|TRBV6-5|13
CASSKTGGDEQYF
TGTGCCAGCAGCAAAACAGGGGGCGACGAGCAGTACTTC
>TRBJ2-3|-|medium-sized|TRBV5-3|13
CARSLQGTDTQYF
TGTGCCAGAAGCTTGCAGGGCACAGATACGCAGTATTTT
>TRBJ2-2|TRBD1|-|TRBV19|15
CASRQTQGDSGELFF
TGTGCCAGTAGGCAGACACAGGGGGATTCCGGGGAGCTGTTTTTT
>TRBJ1-1|TRBD1|-|TRBV2|16
CATNRGRGPRNTEAFF
TGTGCCACCAACAGGGGACGAGGGCCTAGGAACACTGAAGCTTTCTTT
>TRBJ1-2|-|-|TRBV10-3|12
CAISEETRGYTF
TGTGCCATCAGTGAGGAGACGAGGGGCTACACCTTC
>TRBJ2-5|TRBD2|-|TRBV9|17
CASSVGTSGGSQETQYF
TGTGCCAGCAGCGTCGGGACTAGCGGGGGAAGCCAAGAGACCCAGTACTTC
>TRBJ2-3|-|-|TRBV7-2|17
CASSLEFGGAGTDTQYF
TGTGCCAGCAGCTTAGAGTTTGGGGGCGCAGGCACAGATACGCAGTATTTT
>TRBJ2-1|TRBD1|-|TRBV2|13
CASTFSPGQGRFF
TGTGCCAGCACTTTCAGTCCAGGACAGGGGAGGTTCTTC
>TRBJ1-6|-|-|TRBV7-3|15
CASRRDSYYNSPLHF
TGTGCCAGCAGGCGCGATTCGTATTATAATTCACCCCTCCACTTT
>TRBJ1-3|-|-|TRBV5-5|15
CASSLDPGSGNTIYF
TGTGCCAGCAGCTTGGATCCCGGGAGTGGAAACACCATATATTTT
>TRBJ2-5|-|-|TRBV19|16
CASSPMSTRQGGTQYF
TGTGCCAGTAGTCCGATGTCTACAAGACAGGGAGGGACCCAGTACTTC
>TRBJ2-3|-|-|TRBV21-1|15
CASRPPGVNTDTQYF
TGTGCCAGCAGGCCTCCAGGGGTCAACACAGATACGCAGTATTTT
>TRBJ2-1|TRBD2|-|TRBV19|17
CASKSEGRAGGLNEQFF
TGTGCCAGTAAAAGCGAAGGTCGAGCGGGGGGCCTCAATGAGCAGTTCTTC
>TRBJ2-7|TRBD2|-|TRBV2|13
CASSVGTRNEQYF
TGTGCCAGCAGTGTCGGGACTAGGAACGAGCAGTACTTC
>TRBJ2-5|TRBD2|-|TRBV4-1|16
CASSQEGRGNLETQYF
TGCGCCAGCAGCCAAGAGGGGCGGGGGAATTTAGAGACCCAGTACTTC
>TRBJ2-1|TRBD1|-|TRBV28|16
CASTPLGRGIHNEQFF
TGTGCCAGCACCCCTCTAGGCAGGGGGATCCACAATGAGCAGTTCTTC
>TRBJ1-1|-|-|TRBV2|14
CASSEQKMNTEAFF
TGTGCCAGCAGTGAACAGAAAATGAACACTGAAGCTTTCTTT
>TRBJ2-1|-|-|TRBV7-3|15
CASRPSAGAYNEQFF
TGTGCCAGCCGCCCCTCCGCGGGGGCATACAATGAGCAGTTCTTC
>TRBJ1-5|-|-|TRBV27|17
CASSPRAGIAGNQPQHF
TGTGCCAGCAGTCCACGAGCAGGGATTGCAGGCAATCAGCCCCAGCATTTT
>TRBJ1-1|-|few|TRBV6-4|13
CASSISAGTEAFF
TGTGCCAGCAGTATATCAGCGGGGACTGAAGCTTTCTTT
>TRBJ2-7|-|once|TRBV10-3|12
CAISDRGYEQYF
TGTGCCATCAGTGACAGGGGCTACGAGCAGTACTTC
>TRBJ2-5|-|-|TRBV27|13
CASSPPLRGPQYF
TGTGCCAGCAGTCCCCCCCTCAGGGGTCCCCAGTACTTC
>TRBJ2-7|TRBD2|once|TRBV6-5|15
CASSSPTSGSYEQYF
TGTGCCAGCAGTTCCCCAACTAGCGGGAGCTACGAGCAGTACTTC
>TRBJ2-5|-|-|TRBV5-1|16
CASSFLASTGQETQYF
TGCGCCAGCAGCTTTCTAGCGAGCACCGGCCAGGAGACCCAGTACTTC
>TRBJ1-2|TRBD1|-|TRBV7-9|18
CASTKRRQGSTREWGYTF
TGTGCCAGCACCAAACGGCGACAGGGTAGCACCCGGGAGTGGGGCTACACCTTC
>TRBJ2-2|-|-|TRBV5-1|15
CASSLLAGLTGELFF
TGCGCCAGCAGCTTGTTGGCGGGATTGACCGGGGAGCTGTTTTTT
>TRBJ1-2|-|-|TRBV28|12
CASSLNRYGYTF
TGTGCCAGCAGTTTAAATAGATATGGCTACACCTTC
>TRBJ1-1|TRBD1|few|TRBV7-9|17
CSSSWTRTGGRNREAFF
TGTTCCAGCAGCTGGACAAGGACAGGGGGGAGGAACAGGGAAGCTTTCTTT
>TRBJ1-1|-|-|TRBV7-9|14
CSSSLGLLNTEAFF
TGTTCCAGCAGCTTAGGGCTGCTGAACACTGAAGCTTTCTTT
>TRBJ1-4|-|-|TRBV4-1|15
CASSPADSGGEKLFF
TGCGCCAGCAGCCCCGCGGATAGCGGGGGAGAAAAACTGTTTTTT
>TRBJ2-7|TRBD1|few|TRBV5-1|15
CASSLEGQATQFLYF
TGCGCCAGCAGCTTGGAAGGACAGGCCACCCAATTTCTGTACTTC
>TRBJ2-3|-|-|TRBV6-5|14
CASSLSGRTDTQYF
TGTGCCAGCAGTCTCAGTGGGCGTACAGATACGCAGTATTTT
>TRBJ2-7|TRBD1|-|TRBV19|15
CASSNSDRGQLPQYF
TGTGCCAGTAGTAATTCGGACAGGGGGCAACTTCCGCAGTACTTC
>TRBJ2-2|-|-|TRBV2|14
CASTTPARTGELFF
TGTGCCAGCACCACCCCTGCTAGAACCGGGGAGCTGTTTTTT
>TRBJ2-5|-|-|TRBV7-9|14
CTSSLVTGWETQYF
TGTACCAGCAGCTTAGTTACCGGGTGGGAGACCCAGTACTTC